Each of the 27 T cell receptor beta chains below was sequenced from the same sample in a study of T-cell reconstitution after alpha-beta-depleted transplantation in children. This sample's TCRbeta library carried unique molecular identifier barcodes. TCRdb analysed the PCR reads with MiXCR anew, one entry per CDR3 protein. This repertoire shows under 400,000 distinct CDR3 sequences, 23% found once; its top ten account for approximately 11%. The sequenced sample was PBMCs, mostly from graft donor cells, obtained 180 days after TCRalphabeta/CD19-depleted stem cell transplant. Receptors originate from a male patient aged 5 to 17 who had a stem cell transplant for acute lymphoblastic leukemia, so the T cells may come from the graft donor.

Comment on this clonotype: A much larger clone is a single base away; this may be a read error. The chain is built from TRBV5-1 and TRBJ2-1, with TRBD2 matching 7 bases. With V trimmed by 4 bases and J by 0 bases, 7 bases remained unmatched. The CDR3 is made up of 16 amino acids. Germline V gives CDR1 SGHRS, CDR2 YFSETQ. The CDR3 bases are TGCGCCAGCAGCGCCAACCTAGCGGTCTCCTACAATGAGCAGTTCTTC. Translation: CASSANLAVSYNEQFF.

V is TRBV5-1 and J is TRBJ2-1, with 7 bases that match TRBD2. The CDR3 has 17 amino acids. Germline trimming cut 0 bases from V and 1 base from J; bases unmatched to any gene: 7. Germline CDR1 SGHRS, CDR2 YFSETQ. The CDR3 sequence is CASSLDLAAVSYNEQFF. Written as DNA, the CDR3 is TGCGCCAGCAGCTTGGATCTAGCGGCGGTTTCCTACAATGAGCAGTTCTTC. The whole variable domain, remainder taken from reference TRBV5-1 and TRBJ2-1, is KAGVTQTPRYLIKTRGQQVTLSCSPISGHRSVSWYQQTPGQGLQFLFEYFSETQRNKGNFPGRFSGRQFSNSRSEMNVSTLELGDSALYLCASSLDLAAVSYNEQFFGPGTRLTVL.

This chain uses TRBV7-3 with TRBJ2-1; D unclear. The CDR3 contains 12 residues. Trimming took off 5 bases at V and 3 bases at J, with 5 bases between the two ends. Germline-derived CDR1 and CDR2 are SGHTA and FQGTGA. CDR3 in amino acids: CASSPYYNEQFF. The CDR3 bases are TGTGCCAGCAGCCCCTACTACAATGAGCAGTTCTTC.

The table lists this clonotype with a count of one. This chain links TRBV12-3 or TRBV12-4 with TRBJ1-2, with TRBD1 matching over 8 bases. The V and J ends lost 4 bases and 5 bases, in that order; junction bases with no gene match: 9. The CDR3 is 15 amino acids. As DNA, the CDR3 is TGTGCCAGCAGTTCGCCCACCGACAGGGGTTATGGCTACACCTTC. It codes for CASSSPTDRGYGYTF.

This chain links TRBV10-2 with TRBJ2-3, with 10 bases identical to TRBD2. The germline CDR1 and CDR2 sequences are WSHSY and SAAADI. After removal of 4 bases from V and 5 bases from J, the junction contained 15 bases not matched to a gene. There are 18 residues in the CDR3. In nucleotides, the CDR3 is TGCGCCAGCAGTGTGATCTCTAGCGGGAGAGGGGGCCGAGATACGCAGTATTTT. This sequence encodes CASSVISSGRGGRDTQYF.

This clonotype was seen ten or more times. The chain combines TRBV7-2 with TRBJ2-3; no definite D call. Looked up from germline, CDR1 is SGHTA and CDR2 is FQGNSA. This CDR3 has 12 residues. The V and J ends lost 5 bases and 5 bases respectively, with 8 bases between them. The CDR3 sequence: CASSPVRDTQYF. The CDR3 DNA follows: TGTGCCAGCAGCCCCGTCCGAGATACGCAGTATTTT.

This chain joins TRBV5-1 and TRBJ2-5; no clear D gene. Germline-derived CDR1 and CDR2 are SGHRS and YFSETQ. CDR3 length: 15 residues. V was trimmed by 7 bases and J by 1 base, leaving 17 bases between them. The chain's CDR3 is CASHVWARSQETQYF. The CDR3 bases are TGCGCCAGCCACGTGTGGGCCCGTTCCCAAGAGACCCAGTACTTC.

The chain couples TRBV29-1 to TRBJ2-7; no clear D. CDR1 is SQVTM and CDR2 is ANQGSEA in the germline V gene. The CDR3 runs 13 residues. V lost 5 bases and J 2 bases, leaving 13 bases between the germline ends. For the CDR3, the DNA is TGCAGCGTTCGTGCCTCTGGGGCCTACGAGCAGTACTTC. This sequence encodes CSVRASGAYEQYF.

The chain is built from TRBV2 and TRBJ1-1, with 12 bases lining up with TRBD1. The J segment lost 4 bases and the V segment lost 1 base, leaving 4 bases of the junction unmatched. The CDR3 runs 16 residues. The germline V gene has CDR1 SNHLY and CDR2 FYNNEI. The CDR3 here is CASSEEGTGGVTEAFF. The CDR3 coding sequence is TGTGCCAGCAGTGAAGAGGGGACAGGGGGCGTCACTGAAGCTTTCTTT.

The J gene is TRBJ2-5, the V gene TRBV3-1; no reliable D call. Germline lookup yields CDR1 LGHDT and CDR2 YNNKEL (reference sequence). The CDR3 spans 14 residues. V was cut by 2 bases and J by 5 bases, with 12 bases left in between. CDR3 bases: TGTGCCAGCAGCCAATTGTATGGTTTGGAGACCCAGTACTTC. As protein: CASSQLYGLETQYF.

This clonotype has only a few counts. This sequence joins TRBV5-8 and TRBJ2-1, with 10 bases aligning to TRBD1. The CDR3 is made up of 15 amino acids. The germline V gene encodes CDR1 SGHTS and CDR2 YDEGEE. V was pared by 4 bases and J by 7 bases, with 8 bases of the junction left unmatched. The CDR3 reads CASSQGQGYGNEQFF. The CDR3, as DNA: TGTGCCAGCAGCCAGGGACAGGGGTACGGTAATGAGCAGTTCTTC.

This clonotype was counted many times. The chain links TRBV5-1 to TRBJ2-7; 7 positions match TRBD1. The germline V gene encodes CDR1 SGHRS and CDR2 YFSETQ. After removal of 4 bases from V and 2 bases from J, the junction contained 3 bases not matched to a gene. This CDR3 region has 13 residues. The DNA of the CDR3 is TGCGCCAGCAGCCCGGGACAGCCCTACGAGCAGTACTTC. It specifies CASSPGQPYEQYF.

In its sample, this clonotype was seen a few times. CDR3 sequence reads: CASSTSGATKNIQYF. CDR3 DNA: TGTGCCAGCAGCACTTCCGGGGCTACCAAAAACATTCAGTACTTC. J is TRBJ2-4 and V is TRBV7-9, with D tentatively TRBD1 or TRBD2 (5 bases each). This CDR3 is built from 15 residues. The germline V gene encodes CDR1 SEHNR and CDR2 FQNEAQ (reference sequence). Trimming stripped 5 bases from V and 2 bases from J, with 13 bases between.

This clonotype was counted only a few times. The chain carries TRBV5-6 and TRBJ2-7; D may be TRBD1 (6 bases). Germline CDR1 reads SGHDT; CDR2 reads YYEEEE. There are 13 residues in the CDR3. Trimming shortened V by 0 bases and J by 5 bases, and 9 bases separated the two germline ends. The CDR3 sequence: CASSLAPGDEQYF. CDR3 nucleotides: TGTGCCAGCAGCTTGGCGCCAGGGGACGAGCAGTACTTC.

The V and J genes are TRBV4-1 and TRBJ1-5, with a possible D match to TRBD1 (5 bases). CDR1 and CDR2 (germline): MGHRA, YSYEKL. This CDR3 contains 16 residues. Trimming took off 1 base at V and 0 bases at J, with 10 bases between the two ends. CDR3 residues: CASSQGQSYSNQPQHF. CDR3 sequence (DNA): TGCGCCAGCAGCCAAGGACAGTCCTATAGCAATCAGCCCCAGCATTTT.

This clonotype was detected only a few times. This chain joins TRBV5-1 and TRBJ2-1, with TRBD2 as a possible D gene (6 bases). Germline V gene lookup returns CDR1 SGHRS and CDR2 YFSETQ. Trimming pared 4 bases from V and 9 bases from J, leaving 20 bases between. The CDR3 sequence is 15 residues long. In nucleotides, the CDR3 is TGCGCCAGCAGCCTCTCCTGGACGGGAGTCGGTGAGCAGTTCTTC. Translating it yields CASSLSWTGVGEQFF. The entire variable domain, with the rest obtained from reference TRBV5-1 and TRBJ2-1, is as follows: KAGVTQTPRYLIKTRGQQVTLSCSPISGHRSVSWYQQTPGQGLQFLFEYFSETQRNKGNFPGRFSGRQFSNSRSEMNVSTLELGDSALYLCASSLSWTGVGEQFFGPGTRLTVL.

There are many counts of this clonotype. The chain carries TRBV4-1 and TRBJ2-3; D remains unclear. The germline V gene has CDR1 MGHRA and CDR2 YSYEKL. The CDR3 is 15 residues long. The V end lost 6 bases, the J end lost 2 bases, and 15 bases lay between the germline ends. Here the CDR3 DNA reads TGCGCCAGCAGTCACAAGGCCTACTCCACAGATACGCAGTATTTT. It codes for CASSHKAYSTDTQYF.

This clonotype was seen a single time. V usage is TRBV9 and J usage is TRBJ2-6; D remains unclear. From germline, CDR1 is SGDLS and CDR2 YYNGEE. The CDR3 runs 15 residues. V was pared by 1 base and J by 2 bases, with 7 bases between. The CDR3 nucleotides read TGTGCCAGCAGCGTAATGGTGACTGGGGCCAACGTCCTGACTTTC. Its translation: CASSVMVTGANVLTF.

This sequence joins TRBV3-1 and TRBJ2-3; tentative D call: TRBD2 (5 bases). Germline assignment: CDR1 LGHDT and CDR2 YNNKEL (reference sequence). V lost 3 bases and J lost 0, with 13 bases in between. CDR3 size: 16 residues. CDR3 protein: CASSQGAAGSTDTQYF. The CDR3 DNA follows: TGTGCCAGCAGCCAGGGAGCGGCTGGGAGCACAGATACGCAGTATTTT.

This clonotype has only one observation. The chain carries TRBV5-1 and TRBJ2-5, with 9 bases aligning to TRBD2. Germline CDR1 is SGHRS and CDR2 is YFSETQ. The CDR3 is 13 amino acids. V shed 4 bases, J shed 5 bases, and the junction held 3 bases outside the gene matches. CDR3: CASSGSGRETQYF. Written as DNA, the CDR3 is TGCGCCAGCAGCGGGAGCGGGAGGGAGACCCAGTACTTC.

This rearrangement joins TRBV12-5 to TRBJ2-7, with D perhaps being TRBD1 or TRBD2 (5 bases each). Germline assignment: CDR1 LGHNT and CDR2 FRNRAP. Trimming left V 3 bases short and J 4 bases short, with 28 bases between. The CDR3 extends over 19 amino acids. The CDR3 region is CASGLVYPRGTLGFYEQYF. In nucleotides, the CDR3 is TGTGCTAGTGGTTTAGTATATCCCCGAGGGACCTTGGGCTTTTACGAGCAGTACTTC.

This chain joins TRBV27 and TRBJ1-5; D is ambiguous. The V gene lost 6 bases and the J gene lost 3 bases, with 6 bases spanning the gap. Looked up from germline, CDR1 is MNHEY and CDR2 is SMNVEV (reference sequence). There are 12 residues in the CDR3. CDR3 nucleotide sequence: TGTGCCAGCAGCTTCTTCAATCAGCCCCAGCATTTT. Its translation: CASSFFNQPQHF.

The V call is TRBV27, the J call TRBJ2-2, with D unclear. The ends were cut back, 2 bases at V and 5 bases at J, with 18 bases in the middle. CDR3 length: 17 amino acids. Germline loops: CDR1 MNHEY, CDR2 SMNVEV (reference sequence). In nucleotides, the CDR3 is TGTGCCAGCAGTTTAAGACCCGCCCATCCTAGGACCGGGGAGCTGTTTTTT. Residues: CASSLRPAHPRTGELFF.

Only a few counts were recorded for this clonotype. The CDR3 DNA reads TGTGCCAGCAGCTTAGCTCGTGGCACAGATACGCAGTATTTT. This translates into CASSLARGTDTQYF. The chain links TRBV7-9 to TRBJ2-3; no clear D. CDR1 is SEHNR and CDR2 is FQNEAQ in the germline V gene (reference sequence). V was trimmed by 0 bases and J by 1 base, leaving 5 bases between them. The CDR3 runs to 14 residues. The full variable domain, rest sourced from reference TRBV7-9 and TRBJ2-3, is DTGVSQNPRHKITKRGQNVTFRCDPISEHNRLYWYRQTLGQGPEFLTYFQNEAQLEKSRLLSDRFSAERPKGSFSTLEIQRTEQGDSAMYLCASSLARGTDTQYFGPGTRLTVL.

The chain uses TRBV27 and TRBJ1-2, with D possibly being TRBD1 (6 bases). V was cut by 0 bases and J by 4 bases, with 15 bases left in between. This CDR3 is built from 16 residues. Germline V gives CDR1 MNHEY, CDR2 SMNVEV (reference sequence). The CDR3 nucleotides are TGTGCCAGCAGTTTATCCCCAACAGGGTACGGCTATGGCTACACCTTC. Protein: CASSLSPTGYGYGYTF.

The V call is TRBV20-1, the J call TRBJ2-7, with 8 bases that match TRBD1. The V gene's germline CDR1 is DFQATT and CDR2 SNEGSKA (reference sequence). The J segment lost 7 bases and the V segment lost 2 bases, leaving 4 bases of the junction unmatched. The CDR3 loop spans 12 amino acids. CDR3 amino acids: CSARQGAMEQYF. The CDR3 nucleotides read TGCAGTGCTAGACAGGGGGCGATGGAGCAGTACTTC.

The CDR3 sequence: CASSSSRGAVTGELFF. The CDR3, as DNA: TGCGCCAGCAGCTCCTCCAGGGGGGCGGTCACCGGGGAGCTGTTTTTT. The V call is TRBV5-1, the J call TRBJ2-2; D perhaps matches TRBD1 (7 bases). CDR3 length equals 16 residues. CDR1 is SGHRS, CDR2 YFSETQ, per germline. The germline V and J ends were trimmed by 3 bases and 4 bases, with 16 bases remaining between them.